The 4 T cell receptor beta chains below all came from one sample that was sequenced in a study of blood T cells in healthy people across ages. Primers used in a second PCR of roughly 7 to 12 cycles were a sample-barcoded 5' primer and a J-beta primer mix. TCRdb called the 5' RACE reads again in MiXCR, with one record for every CDR3 protein. The sample carries about 1.6 million distinct CDR3 sequences, about 35% recorded once. Sequenced sample: blood. The receptors shown here come from a woman in her 30s in good health.

This clonotype was counted a few times. The chain employs TRBV7-8 and TRBJ2-5; 14 nucleotides line up with TRBD2. The CDR3 has 17 amino acids. Germline loops: CDR1 SGHVS, CDR2 FQNEAQ. V shed 4 bases and J 2 bases; nucleotides not matched to a gene: 6. The CDR3 sequence: CASSSRLAGGFQETQYF. The CDR3 nucleotides are TGTGCCAGCAGCTCGCGACTAGCGGGAGGGTTTCAAGAGACCCAGTACTTC. The entire variable domain, with the rest obtained from reference TRBV7-8 and TRBJ2-5, is as follows: GAGVSQSPRYKVAKRGQDVALRCDPISGHVSLFWYQQALGQGPEFLTYFQNEAQLDKSGLPSDRFFAERPEGSVSTLKIQRTQQEDSAVYLCASSSRLAGGFQETQYFGPGTRLLVL.

This clonotype has only a few counts. The chain combines TRBV12-3 or TRBV12-4 with TRBJ1-2; the match to TRBD1 covers 10 bases. V shed 9 bases and J 8 bases; nucleotides not matched to a gene: 6. The CDR3 covers 12 residues. CDR3 DNA: TGTGCCAGTGGGACAGGGGCGTTGGGCTACACCTTC. Amino acids: CASGTGALGYTF.

The chain uses TRBV29-1 and TRBJ1-1; D not resolved. Germline V gene sequence: CDR1 SQVTM, CDR2 ANQGSEA. The CDR3 consists of 10 residues. V was clipped by 7 bases and J by 5 bases, with 8 bases between them. The chain's CDR3 is CSGERTEAFF. The CDR3 DNA sequence: TGCAGCGGAGAGAGGACTGAAGCTTTCTTT.

For the CDR3, the DNA is TGTGCCAGCAGCCGAGGGGGGGAGACAGCTTTCTTT. Its translation: CASSRGGETAFF. The V gene is TRBV3-1, the J gene TRBJ1-1; possible D gene TRBD1, 6 bases. The V and J ends lost 4 bases and 10 bases respectively, with 13 bases between them. This CDR3 has 12 amino acids. In germline, CDR1 is LGHDT, CDR2 YNNKEL (reference sequence).